This T cell receptor (beta chain) was found in a study of human CD8 memory T cell subsets. With respect to this clonotype: Its target is not known.

Study conclusions and caveats: Stem-like memory T cells and precursor exhausted T cells had repertoires that overlapped very little.

The authors drew RNA from duplicate vials of 150,000 sorted CD8+ T cells per subset. In germline, CDR1 is SGDLS, CDR2 YYNGEE. The CDR3 covers 15 residues. The authors made TCR beta libraries using UMI-labeled 5' RACE. TCRdb reprocessed the 5' RACE reads and keeps a single row for each CDR3 protein, giving no DNA. Its table lists thousands of distinct CDR3 sequences. This sequence was found in a human donor in good health. The V and J genes are TRBV9 and TRBJ1-6. Source material: CD8+ stem-like memory T cells (TSCM and TCM) sorted from PBMCs. Described subset: stem-like memory CD8 T cells (TSTEM), CCR7+ PD-1- TIGIT-. The CDR3: CASSVDTNRNSPLHF.